In this sample, the clone carrying this T cell receptor beta chain turned up a few times. Its antigen is unknown. One entry per CDR3 protein, called by TCRdb with MiXCR from the reads. In the table there are 200,000 to 250,000 distinct CDR3 sequences, 38% of which are singletons. V lost 1 base and J 3 bases, leaving 7 bases between the germline ends. This CDR3 is built from 13 residues. CDR1 is GTSNPN, CDR2 SVGIG, per germline (reference sequence). These data originate in a study of T cell repertoires in cytomegalovirus infection. Study-level background: Peptides in the study included HLA-C-restricted and HLA-B-restricted CMV epitopes. Both CMV infection and a matching HLA type were indicated by public TCR beta signatures. Notes on the study in general: Summed frequency of public TCR beta families distinguished CMV carriers with the relevant HLA. Predominance within the ex vivo response was attributable to HLA-C-restricted CMV-specific TCR beta clonotypes.

The source of this sequence is a human donor in good health (CMV status not recorded). Some clones in this sample may be carry-over from other donors' samples. This specimen consisted of CD8+ T cells from cultured PBMCs, obtained from culture after CMV antigen stimulation. This chain connects TRBV30 to TRBJ2-1, with a tentative D call TRBD1 (5 bases). CDR3 coding DNA: TGTGCCTGGAGTGATCAGGGCTACAATGAGCAGTTCTTC. This translates into CAWSDQGYNEQFF.